Below, 18 T cell receptor beta chains from the same sample are listed, as sequenced in a study of tumor-infiltrating lymphocytes in localized non-small cell lung cancer. The method was immunoSEQ multiplex PCR; TCRdb's version includes in-frame clones alone and lacks a portion of them. The data hold several thousand clones, with approximately 71% observed a single time. Source material: lung tumor tissue. Source of these receptors: a human donor with non-small cell lung cancer.

The rearrangement joins TRBV5-1 to TRBJ2-6; D unresolved. Per the germline V gene, CDR1 is SGHRS and CDR2 is YFSETQ. V dropped 3 bases and J dropped 0 bases, with 10 bases sitting between them. This CDR3 is 16 amino acids long. CDR3 bases: TGCGCCAGCAGCTCCACAACAGTCTCTGGGGCCAACGTCCTGACTTTC. Amino acids: CASSSTTVSGANVLTF.

The rearrangement links TRBV9 to TRBJ1-4; the match to TRBD1 covers 8 bases. CDR1 is SGDLS, CDR2 YYNGEE, per germline. The CDR3 spans 14 residues. The trim removed 3 bases at V and 8 bases at J, leaving 6 bases unmatched. The CDR3 DNA reads TGTGCCAGCAGCGCCACCGGGACAGGCGAAAAACTGTTTTTT. Amino acids: CASSATGTGEKLFF.

The J gene is TRBJ1-2, the V gene TRBV2; no clear D gene. The V gene's germline CDR1 is SNHLY and CDR2 FYNNEI. Trimming took off 5 bases at V and 8 bases at J, with 18 bases between the two ends. This CDR3 is 14 amino acids long. CDR3 sequence: CASSQTDGSGGYTF. The CDR3 nucleotides are TGTGCCAGCAGTCAAACGGACGGATCTGGAGGCTACACCTTC.

The chain carries TRBV15 and TRBJ2-3, with D hard to call. Trimming removed 0 bases at V and 4 bases at J, with 17 bases between. Germline lookup yields CDR1 LNHNV and CDR2 YYDKDF (reference sequence). The CDR3 has 17 amino acids. The CDR3, as DNA: TGTGCCACCAGCAGAGATCAAAGTAGGCGATCAGCAGATACGCAGTATTTT. Protein: CATSRDQSRRSADTQYF.

This chain joins TRBV7-3 and TRBJ2-3; 7 bases match TRBD2. The V and J ends lost 6 bases and 4 bases, in that order; junction bases with no gene match: 16. There are 17 residues in the CDR3. From germline, CDR1 is SGHTA and CDR2 FQGTGA. The CDR3 DNA reads as TGTGCCAGCAGTCGCGGGGAGGGTCCCGAAGGTGCAGATACGCAGTATTTT. Translating it yields CASSRGEGPEGADTQYF.

The chain carries TRBV5-1 and TRBJ2-7; 10 bases are shared with TRBD2. The germline V gene encodes CDR1 SGHRS and CDR2 YFSETQ. V shed 5 bases, J shed 2 bases, and the junction held 4 bases outside the gene matches. This CDR3 spans 14 amino acids. The CDR3 DNA reads TGCGCCAGCAGACTTAGCGGGGGGCCCTACGAGCAGTACTTC. Translating it yields CASRLSGGPYEQYF.

V usage is TRBV29-1 and J usage is TRBJ1-4, with TRBD1 matching over 8 bases. The CDR3 extends over 12 amino acids. Germline CDR1 reads SQVTM; CDR2 reads ANQGSEA. V shed 4 bases, J shed 5 bases, and the junction held 0 bases outside the gene matches. CDR3 nucleotide sequence: TGCAGCGTTGGACAGGGGAATGAAAAACTGTTTTTT. Its protein product is CSVGQGNEKLFF.

The CDR3 is CASSVGGSSSYEQYF. CDR3 in DNA: TGTGCCAGCAGCGTAGGAGGCAGCAGCTCCTACGAGCAGTACTTC. The gene calls are TRBV9 and TRBJ2-7, with D unresolved. The V gene lost 0 bases and the J gene lost 0 bases, with 10 bases spanning the gap. The CDR3 contains 15 residues. In germline, CDR1 is SGDLS, CDR2 YYNGEE.

This chain joins TRBV9 and TRBJ2-7; 8 bases agree with TRBD2. Germline-derived CDR1 and CDR2 are SGDLS and YYNGEE. The CDR3 length is 12 residues. Trimming at V came to 4 bases and at J to 3 bases, leaving 0 bases not matched to a gene. The CDR3 spells CASSSGGYEQYF. The DNA of the CDR3 is TGTGCCAGCAGCAGCGGGGGCTACGAGCAGTACTTC.

The chain links TRBV6-5 to TRBJ1-6, with 8 positions matching TRBD1. This CDR3 spans 15 amino acids. V shed 7 bases, J shed 3 bases, and the junction held 5 bases outside the gene matches. CDR1 is MNHEY, CDR2 SVGAGI, per germline. CDR3 coding DNA: TGTGCCAGCACCCCGGACAGGGACTATAATTCACCCCTCCACTTT. Its translation: CASTPDRDYNSPLHF.

The J gene is TRBJ1-3, the V gene TRBV28; 7 bases agree with TRBD1. From germline, CDR1 is MDHEN and CDR2 SYDVKM. This CDR3 has 16 residues. V lost 6 bases and J lost 0; bases outside the gene matches: 8. The CDR3 DNA sequence: TGTGCCAGCAGCCTTCAGGGGGACTACTCTGGAAACACCATATATTTT. It yields the protein CASSLQGDYSGNTIYF. The full variable domain, with the rest looked up from reference TRBV28 and TRBJ1-3, is DVKVTQSSRYLVKRTGEKVFLECVQDMDHENMFWYRQDPGLGLRLIYFSYDVKMKEKGDIPEGYSVSREKKERFSLILESASTNQTSMYLCASSLQGDYSGNTIYFGEGSWLTVV.

V gene TRBV21-1 combines with J gene TRBJ1-1. TRBV21-1 is an annotated pseudogene. CDR3 length: 11 amino acids. The CDR3 nucleotides read TGTGCCAGCAGCAAAGGGGGGGGCGCTTTCTTT. Translated, it gives CASSKGGGAFF.

The genes are TRBV21-1 and TRBJ1-3. TRBV21-1 is classified as a pseudogene. CDR3 size: 15 residues. CDR3 sequence: CASTLSEGNGNTIYF. DNA for the CDR3: TGTGCCAGCACCCTGAGTGAGGGGAATGGAAACACCATATATTTT.

The chain combines TRBV7-2 with TRBJ1-2, with D unclear. The ends were cut back, 3 bases at V and 3 bases at J, with 5 bases in the middle. The CDR3 is 12 residues long. The germline V gene has CDR1 SGHTA and CDR2 FQGNSA. CDR3 amino acids: CASSFTDYGYTF. The CDR3 region has the DNA TGTGCCAGCAGCTTTACAGACTATGGCTACACCTTC.

The V gene is TRBV19, the J gene TRBJ1-1; D may be TRBD1 (6 bases). Deletions cut 5 bases from V and 4 bases from J, with 17 bases between. The CDR3 runs 15 residues. CDR1 is LNHDA, CDR2 SQIVND, per germline (reference sequence). DNA of the CDR3: TGTGCCAGTAGTGCCGGGACACCGCGGAGCACTGAAGCTTTCTTT. It is translated as CASSAGTPRSTEAFF.

The J gene is TRBJ2-5, the V gene TRBV9, with TRBD2 identical over 8 bases. Germline lookup yields CDR1 SGDLS and CDR2 YYNGEE. J was trimmed by 2 bases and V by 4 bases; bases with no gene match: 4. CDR3 length: 14 amino acids. The CDR3 is CASSTGTRQETQYF. CDR3 nucleotide sequence: TGTGCCAGCAGCACCGGGACTAGACAAGAGACCCAGTACTTC.

With respect to this clone: Other DNA sequences in this specimen translate into the identical CDR3. The chain uses TRBV20-1 and TRBJ1-2; D not certain. CDR3 length: 11 amino acids. Germline CDR1 and CDR2: DFQATT and SNEGSKA (reference sequence). V lost 0 bases and J lost 3, with 2 bases in between. The CDR3 reads CSARDDYGYTF. The CDR3 nucleotides read TGCAGTGCTAGAGATGACTATGGCTACACCTTC.

The chain has TRBV7-6 and TRBJ2-1; 8 bases fit TRBD1. Looked up from germline, CDR1 is SGHVS and CDR2 is FNYEAQ. This CDR3 is built from 18 residues. V was clipped by 5 bases and J by 7 bases; unmatched bases: 19. The CDR3 nucleotides read TGTGCCAGCAGCATTTCCGGGGACAGGCCAACCGTTAGGAATGAGCAGTTCTTC. It yields the protein CASSISGDRPTVRNEQFF.